The 8 T cell receptor beta chains below all came from one sample that was sequenced in a study of blood T cell repertoires in COVID-19. Assay: immunoSEQ multiplex PCR; the TCRdb copy retains only in-frame clones and omits some. This sample has approximately 300,000 clones, with under 95% found just once. Sequencing was done on a sample of PBMCs or T cells enriched from blood (not recorded which). The receptors were sampled from a woman in her twenties or thirties who had recovered from COVID-19.

The J gene is TRBJ2-1, the V gene TRBV3-1 (or the pseudogene TRBV3-2); 7 nucleotides line up with TRBD2. The germline V gene has CDR1 LGHDT and CDR2 YNNKEL (reference sequence). V dropped 1 base and J dropped 4; count of bases not matched to a gene: 10. The CDR3 runs to 17 residues. CDR3 sequence: CASSQVEAAGVYNEQFF. The CDR3 bases are TGTGCCAGCAGCCAAGTGGAGGCCGCGGGAGTATACAATGAGCAGTTCTTC.

This rearrangement joins TRBV25-1 to TRBJ1-2, with 7 bases fitting TRBD1. With 1 base clipped from V and 4 bases from J, the junction kept 6 bases outside the gene matches. The CDR3 covers 15 residues. The germline CDR1 and CDR2 sequences are MGHDK and SYGVNS. This CDR3 is CASSEWSGTAYGYTF. In nucleotides, the CDR3 is TGTGCCAGCAGTGAATGGTCCGGGACAGCCTATGGCTACACCTTC.

The genes are TRBV18 and TRBJ2-7, with D perhaps matching TRBD2 (6 bases). Between the trimmed V and J ends, which lost 3 bases and 3 bases, there was a span of 12 bases. Germline V lookup: CDR1 KGHSH, CDR2 LQKENI. This CDR3 is 14 amino acids long. The CDR3 DNA follows: TGTGCCAGCTCACCTCGGGACTGGGGCTACGAGCAGTACTTC. This encodes CASSPRDWGYEQYF.

The chain is built from TRBV19 and TRBJ1-5; TRBD1 might be the D (5 bases). The CDR3 runs to 16 residues. V lost 7 bases to trimming and J lost 0 bases, with 16 bases between them. Germline V lookup: CDR1 LNHDA, CDR2 SQIVND (reference sequence). In DNA, the CDR3 is TGTGCCAGTAAAACTACGGGGGGATATAGCAATCAGCCCCAGCATTTT. Its translation is CASKTTGGYSNQPQHF.

The J gene is TRBJ2-7, the V gene TRBV5-1, with TRBD1 identical over 8 bases. The CDR3 is made up of 14 amino acids. Unmatched junction bases numbered 7, after V lost 5 bases and J lost 3 bases. Germline V gene sequence: CDR1 SGHRS, CDR2 YFSETQ. The CDR3 sequence: CASSPTGVLYEQYF. The CDR3 bases are TGCGCCAGCAGTCCGACAGGGGTACTCTACGAGCAGTACTTC.

The J gene is TRBJ1-5, the V gene TRBV19, with 7 bases aligning to TRBD1. With 10 bases clipped from V and 0 bases from J, the junction kept 12 bases outside the gene matches. Germline lookup yields CDR1 LNHDA and CDR2 SQIVND (reference sequence). The CDR3 extends over 16 amino acids. CDR3 region: CATTDRPEFSNQPQHF. The DNA for the CDR3 is TGTGCCACTACGGACAGGCCCGAATTTAGCAATCAGCCCCAGCATTTT.

The V call is TRBV27, the J call TRBJ2-6; D possibly corresponds to TRBD1 (6 bases). CDR3 length: 18 residues. Between the trimmed V and J ends, which lost 5 bases and 4 bases, there was a span of 21 bases. Germline V gene sequence: CDR1 MNHEY, CDR2 SMNVEV (reference sequence). The CDR3 region has the DNA TGTGCCAGCAGTCCGACACAGGGCAGAGGGGCCGGGGCCAACGTCCTGACTTTC. Translation: CASSPTQGRGAGANVLTF.

The J gene is TRBJ2-5, the V gene TRBV13; the D gene is possibly TRBD1 (6 bases). The CDR3 sequence is 18 residues long. Trimming removed 5 bases from V and 5 bases from J, with 27 bases in between. From germline, CDR1 is PRHDT and CDR2 FYEKMQ (reference sequence). CDR3 residues: CASSPARGAGTNYETQYF. In DNA, the CDR3 is TGTGCCAGCAGCCCCGCCCGGGGAGCCGGGACAAATTATGAGACCCAGTACTTC.